This TCR beta chain was observed in a study of early T cells in non-severe SARS-CoV-2 infection. Individual cDNA molecules received unique molecular identifiers during library preparation. One entry per CDR3 protein, called by TCRdb with MiXCR from the 5' RACE reads. The repertoire holds about 55,000 distinct CDR3 sequences, with about 15% as singletons. In germline, CDR1 is SGHVS, CDR2 FQNEAQ. The CDR3 sequence is 16 residues long. V was cut by 1 base and J by 1 base, with 12 bases left in between. The source was whole blood, collected at baseline. This TCR was recovered from an adult who was a healthcare worker with PCR-confirmed SARS-CoV-2 infection or an uninfected control (not recorded which). V is TRBV7-8 and J is TRBJ2-3; D possibly uses TRBD1 or TRBD2 (5 bases each). CDR3 coding DNA: TGTGCCAGCAGCTTAGTCGGGGCGTTGGGCACAGATACGCAGTATTTT. Encoded protein: CASSLVGALGTDTQYF.